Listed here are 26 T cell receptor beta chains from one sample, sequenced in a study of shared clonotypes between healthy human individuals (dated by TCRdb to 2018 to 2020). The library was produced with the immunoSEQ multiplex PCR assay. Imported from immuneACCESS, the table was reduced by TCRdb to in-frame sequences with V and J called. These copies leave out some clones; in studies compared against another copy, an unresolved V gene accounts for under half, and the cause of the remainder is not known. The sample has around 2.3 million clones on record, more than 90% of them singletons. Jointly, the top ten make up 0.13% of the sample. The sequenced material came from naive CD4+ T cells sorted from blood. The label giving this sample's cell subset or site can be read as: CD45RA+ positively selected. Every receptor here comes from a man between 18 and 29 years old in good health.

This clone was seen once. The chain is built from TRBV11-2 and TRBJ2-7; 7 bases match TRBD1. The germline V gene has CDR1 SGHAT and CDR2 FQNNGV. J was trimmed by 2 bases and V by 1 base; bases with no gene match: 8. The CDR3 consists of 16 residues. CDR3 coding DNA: TGTGCCAGCAGCTTAGGGGGTCAGGGGGTTACCTACGAGCAGTACTTC. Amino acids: CASSLGGQGVTYEQYF. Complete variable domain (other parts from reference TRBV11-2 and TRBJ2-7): EAGVAQSPRYKIIEKRQSVAFWCNPISGHATLYWYQQILGQGPKLLIQFQNNGVVDDSQLPKDRFSAERLKGVDSTLKIQPAKLEDSAVYLCASSLGGQGVTYEQYFGPGTRLTVT.

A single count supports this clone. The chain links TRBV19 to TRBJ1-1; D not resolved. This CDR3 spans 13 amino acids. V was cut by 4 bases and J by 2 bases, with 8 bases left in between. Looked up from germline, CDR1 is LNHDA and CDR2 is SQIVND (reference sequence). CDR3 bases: TGTGCCAGTAGTAATACAGTTAACACTGAAGCTTTCTTT. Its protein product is CASSNTVNTEAFF. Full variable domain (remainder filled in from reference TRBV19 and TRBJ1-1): DGGITQSPKYLFRKEGQNVTLSCEQNLNHDAMYWYRQDPGQGLRLIYYSQIVNDFQKGDIAEGYSVSREKKESFPLTVTSAQKNPTAFYLCASSNTVNTEAFFGQGTRLTVV.

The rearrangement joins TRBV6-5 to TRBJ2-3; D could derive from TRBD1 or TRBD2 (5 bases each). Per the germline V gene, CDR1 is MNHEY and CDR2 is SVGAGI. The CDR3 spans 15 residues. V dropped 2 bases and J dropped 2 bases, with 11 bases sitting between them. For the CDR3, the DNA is TGTGCCAGCAGTTACCAGGGACGGACCACAGATACGCAGTATTTT. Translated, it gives CASSYQGRTTDTQYF.

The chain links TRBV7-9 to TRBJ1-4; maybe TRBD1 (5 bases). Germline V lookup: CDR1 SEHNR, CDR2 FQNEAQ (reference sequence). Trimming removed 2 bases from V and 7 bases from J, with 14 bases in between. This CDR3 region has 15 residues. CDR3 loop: CASSLWDGRVEKLFF. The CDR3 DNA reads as TGTGCCAGCAGCTTATGGGACGGGAGGGTTGAAAAACTGTTTTTT.

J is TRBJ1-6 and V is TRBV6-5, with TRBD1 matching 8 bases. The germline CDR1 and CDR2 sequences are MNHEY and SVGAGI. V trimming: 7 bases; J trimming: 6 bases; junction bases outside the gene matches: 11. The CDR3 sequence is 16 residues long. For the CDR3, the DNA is TGTGCCAGCATTTATGCAGGGGGCGTCTCTAATTCACCCCTCCACTTT. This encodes CASIYAGGVSNSPLHF.

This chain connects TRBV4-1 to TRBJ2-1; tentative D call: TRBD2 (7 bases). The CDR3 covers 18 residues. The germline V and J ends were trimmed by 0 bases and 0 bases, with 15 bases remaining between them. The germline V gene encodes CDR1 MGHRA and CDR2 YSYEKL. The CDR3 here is CASSQDRGGLYSYNEQFF. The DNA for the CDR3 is TGCGCCAGCAGCCAAGATAGGGGGGGCCTATACTCCTACAATGAGCAGTTCTTC.

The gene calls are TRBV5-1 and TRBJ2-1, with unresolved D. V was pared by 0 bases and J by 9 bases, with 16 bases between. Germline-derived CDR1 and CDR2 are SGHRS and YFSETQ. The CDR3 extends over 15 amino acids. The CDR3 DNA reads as TGCGCCAGCAGCTTGGAAGGCAGTCTAGTTGGTGAGCAGTTCTTC. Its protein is CASSLEGSLVGEQFF. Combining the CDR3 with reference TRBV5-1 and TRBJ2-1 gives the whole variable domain KAGVTQTPRYLIKTRGQQVTLSCSPISGHRSVSWYQQTPGQGLQFLFEYFSETQRNKGNFPGRFSGRQFSNSRSEMNVSTLELGDSALYLCASSLEGSLVGEQFFGPGTRLTVL.

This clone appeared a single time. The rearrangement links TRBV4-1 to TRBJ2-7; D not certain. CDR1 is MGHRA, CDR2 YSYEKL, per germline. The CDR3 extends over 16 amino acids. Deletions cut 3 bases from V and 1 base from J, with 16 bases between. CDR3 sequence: CASSHPESLGSYEQYF. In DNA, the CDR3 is TGCGCCAGCAGCCACCCAGAATCCCTGGGGTCCTACGAGCAGTACTTC.

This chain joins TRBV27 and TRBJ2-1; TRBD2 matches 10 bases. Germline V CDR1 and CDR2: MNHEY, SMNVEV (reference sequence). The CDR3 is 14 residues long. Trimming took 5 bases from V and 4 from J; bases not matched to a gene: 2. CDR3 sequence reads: CASSGTSAYNEQFF. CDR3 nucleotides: TGTGCCAGCAGTGGGACTAGCGCGTACAATGAGCAGTTCTTC.

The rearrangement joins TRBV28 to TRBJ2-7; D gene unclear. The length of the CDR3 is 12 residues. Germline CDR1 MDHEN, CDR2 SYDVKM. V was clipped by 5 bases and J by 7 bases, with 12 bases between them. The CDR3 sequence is CASSRLKREQYF. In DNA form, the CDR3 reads TGTGCCAGCAGTCGCCTTAAGAGGGAGCAGTACTTC.

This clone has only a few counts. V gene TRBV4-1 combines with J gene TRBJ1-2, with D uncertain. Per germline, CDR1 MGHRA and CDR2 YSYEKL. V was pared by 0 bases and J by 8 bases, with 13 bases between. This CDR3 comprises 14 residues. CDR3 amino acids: CASSQDTRVLGYTF. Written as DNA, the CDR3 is TGCGCCAGCAGCCAAGATACGAGAGTCTTGGGCTACACCTTC.

The CDR3 DNA reads as TGTGCCAGTAGAACAGGGGGGAACACCGGGGAGCTGTTTTTT. It codes for CASRTGGNTGELFF. The gene calls are TRBV19 and TRBJ2-2; TRBD1 aligns across 8 bases. The CDR3 sequence is 14 residues long. CDR1 and CDR2 (germline): LNHDA, SQIVND (reference sequence). The junction had 1 base not matched to a gene; V was cut back by 6 bases and J by 1 base.

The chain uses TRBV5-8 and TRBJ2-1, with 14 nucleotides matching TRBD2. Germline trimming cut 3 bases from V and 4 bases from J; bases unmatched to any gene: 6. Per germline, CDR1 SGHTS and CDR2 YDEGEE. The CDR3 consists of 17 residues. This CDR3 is CASSSGLAGVGYNEQFF. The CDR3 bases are TGTGCCAGCAGCTCGGGACTAGCGGGAGTAGGTTACAATGAGCAGTTCTTC.

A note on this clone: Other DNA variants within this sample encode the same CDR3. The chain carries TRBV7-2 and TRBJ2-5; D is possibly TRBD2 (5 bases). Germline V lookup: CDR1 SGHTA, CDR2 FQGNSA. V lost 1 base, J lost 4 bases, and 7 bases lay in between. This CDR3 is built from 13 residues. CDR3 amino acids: CASSLGGLETQYF. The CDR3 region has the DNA TGTGCCAGCAGCTTAGGAGGGCTAGAGACCCAGTACTTC.

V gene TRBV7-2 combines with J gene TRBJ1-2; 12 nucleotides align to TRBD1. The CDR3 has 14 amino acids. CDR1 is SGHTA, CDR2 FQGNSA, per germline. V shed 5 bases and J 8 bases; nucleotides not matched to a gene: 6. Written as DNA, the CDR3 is TGTGCCAGCAGCCCAGGGACAGGGGGCAGGGGCTACACCTTC. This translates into CASSPGTGGRGYTF.

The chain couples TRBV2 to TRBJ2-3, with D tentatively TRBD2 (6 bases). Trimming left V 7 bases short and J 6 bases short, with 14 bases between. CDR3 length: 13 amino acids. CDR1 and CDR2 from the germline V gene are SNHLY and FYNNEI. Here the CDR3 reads CASMGGASDTQYF. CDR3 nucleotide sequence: TGTGCCAGCATGGGCGGGGCGAGCGATACGCAGTATTTT.

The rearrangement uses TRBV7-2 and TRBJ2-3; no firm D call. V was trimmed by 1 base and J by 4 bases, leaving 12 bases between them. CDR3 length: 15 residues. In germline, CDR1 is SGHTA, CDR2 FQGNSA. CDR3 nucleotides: TGTGCCAGCAGCTTAGTGGTAGCACGCCCAGATACGCAGTATTTT. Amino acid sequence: CASSLVVARPDTQYF.

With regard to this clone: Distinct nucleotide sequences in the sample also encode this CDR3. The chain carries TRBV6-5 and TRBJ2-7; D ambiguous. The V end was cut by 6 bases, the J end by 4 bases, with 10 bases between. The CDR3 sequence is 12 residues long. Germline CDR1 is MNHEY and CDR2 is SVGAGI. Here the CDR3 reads CASSRDTYEQYF. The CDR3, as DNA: TGTGCCAGCAGCCGCGACACGTACGAGCAGTACTTC.

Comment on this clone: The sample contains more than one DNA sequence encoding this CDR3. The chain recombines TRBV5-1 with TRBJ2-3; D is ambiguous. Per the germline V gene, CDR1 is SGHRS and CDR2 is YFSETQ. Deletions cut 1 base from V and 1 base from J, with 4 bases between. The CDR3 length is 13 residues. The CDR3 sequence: CASSLLGTDTQYF. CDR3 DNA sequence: TGCGCCAGCAGCTTGTTAGGCACAGATACGCAGTATTTT.

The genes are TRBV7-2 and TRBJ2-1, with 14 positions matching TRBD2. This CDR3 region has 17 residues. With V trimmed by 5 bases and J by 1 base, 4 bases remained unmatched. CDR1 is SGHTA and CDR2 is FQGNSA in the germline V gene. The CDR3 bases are TGTGCCAGCAGCCCGGGGACTAGCGGGAGTTCCTACAATGAGCAGTTCTTC. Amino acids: CASSPGTSGSSYNEQFF.

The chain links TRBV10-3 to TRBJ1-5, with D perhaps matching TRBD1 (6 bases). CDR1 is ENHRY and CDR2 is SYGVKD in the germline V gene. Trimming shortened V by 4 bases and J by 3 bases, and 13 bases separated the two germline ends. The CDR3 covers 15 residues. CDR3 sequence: CAISVTGQLNQPQHF. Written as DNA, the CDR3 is TGTGCCATCAGTGTCACAGGGCAACTCAATCAGCCCCAGCATTTT.

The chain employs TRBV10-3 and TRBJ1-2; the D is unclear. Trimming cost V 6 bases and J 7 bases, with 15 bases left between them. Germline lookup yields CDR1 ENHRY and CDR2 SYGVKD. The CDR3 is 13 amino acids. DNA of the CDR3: TGTGCCATCAGGACGAACAAGGGAGGTGGCTACACCTTC. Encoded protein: CAIRTNKGGGYTF.

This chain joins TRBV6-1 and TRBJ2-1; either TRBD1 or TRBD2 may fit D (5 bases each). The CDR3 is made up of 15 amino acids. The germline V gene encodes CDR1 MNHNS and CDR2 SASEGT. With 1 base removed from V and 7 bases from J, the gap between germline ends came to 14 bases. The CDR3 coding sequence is TGTGCCAGCAGTGAAGGCTATCGGTGGGGGAATGAGCAGTTCTTC. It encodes CASSEGYRWGNEQFF.

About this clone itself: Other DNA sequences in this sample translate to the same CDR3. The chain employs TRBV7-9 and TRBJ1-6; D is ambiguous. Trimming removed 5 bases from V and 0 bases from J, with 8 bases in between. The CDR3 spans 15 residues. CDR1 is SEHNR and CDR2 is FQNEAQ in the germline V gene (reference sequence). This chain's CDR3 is CASSPGSSYNSPLHF. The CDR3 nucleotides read TGTGCCAGCAGCCCCGGGAGCTCCTATAATTCACCCCTCCACTTT.

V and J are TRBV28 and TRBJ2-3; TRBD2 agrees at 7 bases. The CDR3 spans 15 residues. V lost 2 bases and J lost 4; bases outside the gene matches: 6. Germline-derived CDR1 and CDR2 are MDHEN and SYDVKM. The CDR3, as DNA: TGTGCCAGCAGTTTAGCCCTGGGGGGGGCAGATACGCAGTATTTT. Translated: CASSLALGGADTQYF.

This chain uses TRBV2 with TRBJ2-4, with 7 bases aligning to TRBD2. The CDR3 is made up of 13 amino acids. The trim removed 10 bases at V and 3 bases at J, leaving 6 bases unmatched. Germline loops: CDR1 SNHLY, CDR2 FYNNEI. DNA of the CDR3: TGTGCCACGAGGGAGGGGAACAAAAACATTCAGTACTTC. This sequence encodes CATREGNKNIQYF. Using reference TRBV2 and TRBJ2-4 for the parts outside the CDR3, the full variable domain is EPEVTQTPSHQVTQMGQEVILRCVPISNHLYFYWYRQILGQKVEFLVSFYNNEISEKSEIFDDQFSVERPDGSNFTLKIRSTKLEDSAMYFCATREGNKNIQYFGAGTRLSVL.